Listed here are 27 T cell receptor beta chains from one sample, sequenced in a study. From the 5' RACE reads, TCRdb called clonotypes with MiXCR, one entry per CDR3 protein. The sample includes 35,000 to 50,000 distinct CDR3 sequences, around 30% of them seen just once. The sample comprised memory CD4+ T cells sorted from a lymph node. Documented subset: memory CD4+ T cells, CD4+CD45RO+CD25-. The receptors here all came from a female donor with breast cancer.

The chain is built from TRBV7-9 and TRBJ2-1, with D unclear. Trimming pared 5 bases from V and 7 bases from J, leaving 9 bases between. The CDR3 contains 12 residues. Germline-derived CDR1 and CDR2 are SEHNR and FQNEAQ (reference sequence). CDR3 loop: CASSPDGNEQFF. The CDR3 region has the DNA TGTGCCAGCAGCCCTGACGGTAATGAGCAGTTCTTC. Complete variable domain (other parts from reference TRBV7-9 and TRBJ2-1): DTGVSQNPRHKITKRGQNVTFRCDPISEHNRLYWYRQTLGQGPEFLTYFQNEAQLEKSRLLSDRFSAERPKGSFSTLEIQRTEQGDSAMYLCASSPDGNEQFFGPGTRLTVL.

The chain links TRBV6-6 to TRBJ1-5; TRBD1 aligns across 9 bases. The germline gives CDR1 MNHNY, CDR2 SVGAGI (reference sequence). Trimming at V came to 8 bases and at J to 3 bases, leaving 2 bases not matched to a gene. The CDR3 extends over 13 amino acids. The DNA for the CDR3 is TGTGCCAGCTTACAGGGGGCCAATCAGCCCCAGCATTTT. It specifies CASLQGANQPQHF.

V gene TRBV15 combines with J gene TRBJ1-2; 9 bases map to TRBD1. V lost 3 bases and J lost 5; bases outside the gene matches: 1. The CDR3 contains 13 residues. CDR1 is LNHNV and CDR2 is YYDKDF in the germline V gene (reference sequence). The CDR3 reads CATSSGQGYGYTF. CDR3 nucleotides: TGTGCCACCAGCAGTGGACAGGGGTATGGCTACACCTTC.

The V gene is TRBV5-1, the J gene TRBJ2-7, with 7 bases fitting TRBD2. Per the germline V gene, CDR1 is SGHRS and CDR2 is YFSETQ. CDR3 length: 15 residues. The trim removed 1 base at V and 3 bases at J, leaving 7 bases unmatched. CDR3: CASSLLRAGDYEQYF. The CDR3 bases are TGCGCCAGCAGCTTGCTTAGGGCGGGAGACTACGAGCAGTACTTC.

This clonotype was counted ten times or more. V and J are TRBV6-5 and TRBJ2-3; tentative D call: TRBD2 (5 bases). In germline, CDR1 is MNHEY, CDR2 SVGAGI. Trimming left V 0 bases short and J 0 bases short, with 13 bases between. This CDR3 spans 17 amino acids. The CDR3 here is CASSYSMSGYSTDTQYF. The CDR3 nucleotides are TGTGCCAGCAGTTACTCGATGAGCGGTTATAGCACAGATACGCAGTATTTT.

The rearrangement links TRBV2 to TRBJ1-5; 7 bases are a match to TRBD1. After removal of 7 bases from V and 3 bases from J, the junction contained 6 bases not matched to a gene. This CDR3 is 14 amino acids long. Germline CDR1 reads SNHLY; CDR2 reads FYNNEI. CDR3 loop: CASTTDRANQPQHF. CDR3 in DNA: TGTGCCAGCACCACAGACAGGGCCAATCAGCCCCAGCATTTT.

This clonotype was counted ten times or more. The chain uses TRBV6-5 and TRBJ1-2, with D perhaps TRBD1 (6 bases). V gave up 6 bases and J gave up 4 bases, with 12 bases separating them. Germline CDR1 reads MNHEY; CDR2 reads SVGAGI. CDR3 length: 13 residues. The CDR3 nucleotides read TGTGCCAGCAGACAGGACAGAAGCTATGGCTACACCTTC. This gives the protein CASRQDRSYGYTF.

There are a few counts of this clonotype. The J gene is TRBJ1-5, the V gene TRBV6-2 or TRBV6-3, with 7 bases that match TRBD1. From germline, CDR1 is MNHEY and CDR2 SVGEGT. V gave up 4 bases and J gave up 1 base; unmatched junction bases: 10. This CDR3 comprises 17 residues. CDR3 nucleotide sequence: TGTGCCAGCAGTTTCGGACAGGCGGGTTGGAGCAATCAGCCCCAGCATTTT. It specifies CASSFGQAGWSNQPQHF.

This clonotype appeared many times. The J gene is TRBJ1-6, the V gene TRBV18; D gene ambiguous. V gave up 11 bases and J gave up 5 bases, with 10 bases separating them. The CDR3 runs to 12 residues. Looked up from germline, CDR1 is KGHSH and CDR2 is LQKENI. CDR3 sequence: CAGGSNNSPLHF. The DNA for the CDR3 is TGTGCCGGCGGATCAAATAATTCACCCCTCCACTTT.

Comments on this clonotype: This may be a read error: a much more frequent sequence differs by one nucleotide. Since no conserved phenylalanine or tryptophan closes the CDR3, a read error is the likely cause. The chain uses TRBV5-1 and TRBJ1-1; D remains unclear. CDR1 and CDR2 from the germline V gene are SGHRS and YFSETQ. Trimming stripped 3 bases from V and 1 base from J, with 13 bases between. The CDR3 covers 15 residues. The chain's CDR3 is CASSWRGPANTEAFL. The CDR3 nucleotides are TGCGCCAGCAGCTGGAGAGGACCAGCGAACACTGAAGCTTTCCTT.

At least ten counts were recorded for this clonotype. The rearrangement joins TRBV5-1 to TRBJ2-5, with D maybe TRBD1 (5 bases). The CDR3 runs to 13 residues. Germline CDR1 SGHRS, CDR2 YFSETQ. V lost 3 bases and J 5 bases, leaving 11 bases between the germline ends. CDR3 DNA sequence: TGCGCCAGCAGCTCCAAGGGGCTGGAGACCCAGTACTTC. Its protein is CASSSKGLETQYF.

This clonotype was recorded a few times. This chain uses TRBV12-3 or TRBV12-4 with TRBJ1-1; 8 bases are shared with TRBD1. The CDR3 length is 15 residues. J lost 3 bases, V lost 6 bases, and 9 bases had no gene match. The CDR3 reads CASSPPGGKDTEAFF. The CDR3 DNA is TGTGCCAGCAGCCCGCCAGGGGGCAAGGACACTGAAGCTTTCTTT.

The sample holds many counts of this clonotype. The chain combines TRBV7-3 with TRBJ2-7; tentative D call: TRBD1 (6 bases). The V gene lost 4 bases and the J gene lost 3 bases, with 16 bases spanning the gap. Germline V lookup: CDR1 SGHTA, CDR2 FQGTGA. The CDR3 is made up of 15 amino acids. Here the CDR3 DNA reads TGTGCCAGCAGCTATCGGGCGACAGGAATCTACGAGCAGTACTTC. This translates into CASSYRATGIYEQYF.

The V and J genes are TRBV20-1 and TRBJ1-4; possible D gene TRBD1, 5 bases. This CDR3 has 13 residues. The V end was cut by 6 bases, the J end by 8 bases, with 16 bases between. Germline assignment: CDR1 DFQATT and CDR2 SNEGSKA (reference sequence). For the CDR3, the DNA is TGCAGTGCCAGGTGGGGGATTCGAGAAAAACTGTTTTTT. Amino acid sequence: CSARWGIREKLFF.

The rearrangement links TRBV28 to TRBJ2-5; 11 positions match TRBD1. The V and J ends lost 5 bases and 4 bases, in that order; junction bases with no gene match: 6. The CDR3 runs 15 residues. Germline V gene sequence: CDR1 MDHEN, CDR2 SYDVKM. CDR3 nucleotides: TGTGCCAGCAGTATACGGACAGGGGGCATAGAGACCCAGTACTTC. The encoded protein is CASSIRTGGIETQYF.

J is TRBJ1-4 and V is TRBV4-1; possibly TRBD1 for D (6 bases). Trimming removed 0 bases at V and 0 bases at J, with 14 bases between. This CDR3 is built from 18 residues. The germline V gene encodes CDR1 MGHRA and CDR2 YSYEKL. CDR3 protein: CASSQDPPSGATNEKLFF. DNA for the CDR3: TGCGCCAGCAGCCAAGATCCTCCCTCAGGGGCAACTAATGAAAAACTGTTTTTT.

The chain links TRBV12-3 or TRBV12-4 to TRBJ2-1; D might be TRBD2 (5 bases). The CDR3 is 13 amino acids. The V end was cut by 3 bases, the J end by 8 bases, with 11 bases between. CDR3 in amino acids: CASSFRTEDEQFF. CDR3 coding DNA: TGTGCCAGCAGTTTCAGGACTGAGGATGAGCAGTTCTTC.

The chain combines TRBV3-1 with TRBJ2-1; 12 nucleotides line up with TRBD1. Germline values: CDR1 LGHDT, CDR2 YNNKEL (reference sequence). The V and J ends lost 0 bases and 6 bases, in that order; junction bases with no gene match: 3. The CDR3 extends over 16 amino acids. CDR3 nucleotide sequence: TGTGCCAGCAGCCAAGAGGGACAGGGGGCGTCCAATGAGCAGTTCTTC. Protein product: CASSQEGQGASNEQFF.

The chain joins TRBV3-1 to TRBJ1-1, with D tentatively TRBD1 (5 bases). V shed 3 bases and J shed 7 bases, with 12 bases lying between them. CDR1 and CDR2 (germline): LGHDT, YNNKEL (reference sequence). This CDR3 has 13 residues. The CDR3 bases are TGTGCCAGCAGCCAGCAAGGGGACGGTGAAGCTTTCTTT. It encodes CASSQQGDGEAFF.

The rearrangement links TRBV7-8 to TRBJ2-1; 9 nucleotides line up with TRBD1. V dropped 1 base and J dropped 7; count of bases not matched to a gene: 8. The CDR3 has 16 amino acids. Germline V gives CDR1 SGHVS, CDR2 FQNEAQ. DNA for the CDR3: TGTGCCAGCAGCTTAGTAAGCGGACAGGGGACTAATGAGCAGTTCTTC. Residues: CASSLVSGQGTNEQFF.

V gene TRBV7-9 combines with J gene TRBJ2-1; D remains ambiguous. Germline V lookup: CDR1 SEHNR, CDR2 FQNEAQ (reference sequence). This CDR3 is 15 amino acids long. V lost 0 bases, J lost 7 bases, and 13 bases lay in between. CDR3 loop: CASSLAPYKSNEQFF. CDR3 nucleotides: TGTGCCAGCAGCTTAGCGCCATACAAATCGAATGAGCAGTTCTTC.

The chain recombines TRBV4-1 with TRBJ2-2; D is unclear. From germline, CDR1 is MGHRA and CDR2 YSYEKL. The V gene lost 2 bases and the J gene lost 1 base, with 8 bases spanning the gap. CDR3 length: 15 residues. As DNA, the CDR3 is TGCGCCAGCAGCCAACCTATCAGGAACACCGGGGAGCTGTTTTTT. Translating gives CASSQPIRNTGELFF.

A remark on this clonotype: One end of the junction fails to match germline, which may point to a read error. The rearrangement joins TRBV4-1 to TRBJ2-2, with 9 bases that match TRBD1. Looked up from germline, CDR1 is MGHRA and CDR2 is YSYEKL. The CDR3 runs 17 residues. The CDR3 loop is CASSHITGGAHTGELCF. The CDR3 region has the DNA TGCGCCAGCAGCCATATAACAGGGGGCGCGCACACCGGGGAGCTGTGTTTT.

A note on this clonotype: Likely a read error: the CDR3 ends without its conserved phenylalanine or tryptophan. This chain joins TRBV6-5 and TRBJ2-2; 9 bases are a match to TRBD2. The CDR3 totals 13 residues. The V segment lost 6 bases and the J segment 5 bases; nucleotides outside the gene matches: 1. Germline CDR1 is MNHEY and CDR2 is SVGAGI. For the CDR3, the DNA is TGTGCCAGCAGGGCGGGAGGGACCGGGGAGCTGTTTTGT. Residues: CASRAGGTGELFC.

The rearrangement uses TRBV5-1 and TRBJ2-7, with D unclear. The germline V and J ends were trimmed by 0 bases and 2 bases, with 12 bases remaining between them. Germline V lookup: CDR1 SGHRS, CDR2 YFSETQ. The CDR3 loop spans 15 amino acids. The chain's CDR3 is CASSLGPQPTYEQYF. The CDR3 DNA follows: TGCGCCAGCAGCTTGGGTCCCCAACCCACCTACGAGCAGTACTTC.

This clonotype occurred a few times. V gene TRBV20-1 combines with J gene TRBJ2-7; D is tentatively TRBD1 or TRBD2 (5 bases each). This CDR3 has 13 amino acids. The V end lost 5 bases, the J end lost 4 bases, and 15 bases lay between the germline ends. Germline CDR1 is DFQATT and CDR2 is SNEGSKA (reference sequence). The CDR3 protein is CSAYGGRGYEQYF. The DNA of the CDR3 is TGCAGTGCTTATGGGGGAAGAGGGTACGAGCAGTACTTC.

V usage is TRBV15 and J usage is TRBJ2-7; the D is unclear. V was trimmed by 0 bases and J by 0 bases, leaving 9 bases between them. There are 15 residues in the CDR3. Looked up from germline, CDR1 is LNHNV and CDR2 is YYDKDF (reference sequence). The CDR3 region is CATSRDPDYSYEQYF. The CDR3 region has the DNA TGTGCCACCAGCAGAGATCCGGATTACTCCTACGAGCAGTACTTC.